This TCR beta chain was sequenced during a study of blood T cell repertoires in COVID-19. Turning to the study itself: Samples representing acute and convalescent COVID-19 were sourced from the United States, Italy and Spain.

As handled by the study authors: Amplification of reference gene primers provided the estimated nucleated cell counts. The method was immunoSEQ multiplex PCR; TCRdb's version includes in-frame clones alone and lacks a portion of them. Clone size and V and J calls were adopted from that table, with D and trimming inferred from the DNA. Altogether approximately 220,000 clones are present, under 90% being singletons, with the ten largest covering 3% to 4.5%. The CDR3 is 15 amino acids. Trimming shortened V by 4 bases and J by 5 bases, and 17 bases separated the two germline ends. CDR1 and CDR2 from the germline V gene are SGHTA and FQGTGA.

The clonotype comes from a woman aged 35 to 49 who had been exposed to COVID-19. The sample comprised PBMCs or T cells enriched from blood (not recorded which). The V and J genes are TRBV7-3 and TRBJ2-5; a weak D match, TRBD2 (5 bases). CDR3 coding DNA: TGTGCCAGCAGCTCACTAGGGAGTACTGGGGAGACCCAGTACTTC. Translated, it gives CASSSLGSTGETQYF.